A selection of T cell receptor beta chains follows, all from one sample in a study of shared clonotypes between healthy human individuals. Sequencing was performed with immunoSEQ multiplex PCR; in TCRdb, only in-frame clones are kept and a portion is missing. The sample includes a few million clones, 93% of them seen just once. The source material was naive CD8+ T cells from PBMCs. The receptor source for this set is a man between 18 and 29 years old in good health. Some clones in this sample may be carry-over from other donors' samples. CDR3s include the opening cysteine and the closing phenylalanine or tryptophan. The D gene is left open where the match is weak. A row's size may be missing; if present it is once, few, many or a size class.

V gene,CDR3 length,D gene,J gene,clone size,CDR3 DNA,CDR3 protein
TRBV9,11,NA,TRBJ2-1,NA,TGTGCCAGCAGCGTCGGAGATGAGCAGTTCTTC,CASSVGDEQFF
TRBV28,13,NA,TRBJ2-1,NA,TGTGCCAGCAGTTTTACTAGTAGGTATGAGCAGTTCTTC,CASSFTSRYEQFF
TRBV27,16,NA,TRBJ2-1,NA,TGTGCCAGCAGTTTATCGCGGGGCTTCTCCTACAATGAGCAGTTCTTC,CASSLSRGFSYNEQFF
TRBV4-3,19,NA,TRBJ2-7,NA,TGCGCCAGCAGCCATTCATTTGGCCTCGGAGAATCCACCTTCTACGAGCAGTACTTC,CASSHSFGLGESTFYEQYF
TRBV4-3,16,TRBD2,TRBJ2-2,NA,TGCGCCAGCAGCCCCGGACTAGCGAAAGACACCGGGGAGCTGTTTTTT,CASSPGLAKDTGELFF
TRBV19,14,NA,TRBJ2-2,once,TGTGCCAGTAGGCCGGGAGCGAACACCGGGGAGCTGTTTTTT,CASRPGANTGELFF
TRBV5-6,14,TRBD2,TRBJ2-1,NA,TGTGCCAGCAACTACGGGACTACCTACAATGAGCAGTTCTTC,CASNYGTTYNEQFF
TRBV27,15,NA,TRBJ1-3,NA,TGTGCCAGCAGTTTACTGGGGACCCCTGGAAACACCATATATTTT,CASSLLGTPGNTIYF
TRBV9,14,NA,TRBJ2-2,once,TGTGCCAGCCTAGGCGATTCGAACACCGGGGAGCTGTTTTTT,CASLGDSNTGELFF
TRBV9,12,NA,TRBJ1-1,NA,TGTGCCAGCAGCGTAGGGGGCCGTGAAGCTTTCTTT,CASSVGGREAFF
TRBV9,16,NA,TRBJ2-1,once,TGTGCCAGCAGCGTAGTCGGGTCTAGCGCCTACAATGAGCAGTTCTTC,CASSVVGSSAYNEQFF
TRBV30,11,NA,TRBJ2-2,NA,TGTGCCTGGAGTTTCGGCGGGGAGCTGTTTTTT,CAWSFGGELFF
TRBV28,14,NA,TRBJ2-5,NA,TGTGCCAGCCGTGAGGACAAAAATCAAGAGACCCAGTACTTC,CASREDKNQETQYF
TRBV27,14,NA,TRBJ2-7,once,TGTGCCAGCAGTTTGGCAGGCTTCACCTACGAGCAGTACTTC,CASSLAGFTYEQYF
TRBV11-2,14,NA,TRBJ2-7,NA,TGTGCCAGCGGGATGATAGGCCGATCGGGCGAGCAGTACTTC,CASGMIGRSGEQYF
TRBV27,15,TRBD2,TRBJ2-7,once,TGTGCCAGCAGTTTATCTAGGACTAGCGTGTTCGAGCAGTACTTC,CASSLSRTSVFEQYF
TRBV27,17,NA,TRBJ1-5,NA,TGTGCCAGCAGTCTTATTCACAGGGTATTGAGCAATCAGCCCCAGCATTTT,CASSLIHRVLSNQPQHF
TRBV7-9,14,NA,TRBJ2-5,NA,TGTGCCAGCAGCTTAGTACAGGTACAAGAGACCCAGTACTTC,CASSLVQVQETQYF
TRBV6-6,14,NA,TRBJ1-2,NA,TGTGCCAGCAGTTACTCGGAGGGGGAGGAAGGCTACACCTTC,CASSYSEGEEGYTF
TRBV5-6,13,NA,TRBJ2-1,NA,TGTGCCAGCAGCTTGGGGGCTGGCGATGAGCAGTTCTTC,CASSLGAGDEQFF
TRBV6-6,15,TRBD2,TRBJ2-7,NA,TGTGCCAGCAGCTTCGAGCGGGAGGGCTCCTACGAGCAGTACTTC,CASSFEREGSYEQYF
TRBV2,18,TRBD1,TRBJ1-5,few,TGTGCCAGCAGCCACGACAGGGACATTCCCTCGGAGGGGTCGTCCCAGCATTTT,CASSHDRDIPSEGSSQHF
TRBV11-2,13,NA,TRBJ2-5,once,TGTGCCAGCAGCCTTGGTGGCGGGGAGACCCAGTACTTC,CASSLGGGETQYF
TRBV27,12,NA,TRBJ1-5,NA,TGTGCCAGCAGCCAACCGAATCAGCCCCAGCATTTT,CASSQPNQPQHF
TRBV5-6,10,NA,TRBJ1-1,NA,TGTGCCAGCAGCTGGACTGAAGCTTTCTTT,CASSWTEAFF
TRBV27,14,NA,TRBJ2-2,NA,TGTGCCAGCAGTTTACCCAGGACCGGCGGGGAGCTGTTTTTT,CASSLPRTGGELFF
TRBV7-9,13,NA,TRBJ2-7,NA,TGTGCCAGCAGCTTCGCCGGTCTCTACGAGCAGTACTTC,CASSFAGLYEQYF
TRBV10-3,14,TRBD1,TRBJ2-5,NA,TGTGCCTCCGCTCCGGGACAGGCAGAAGAGACCCAGTACTTC,CASAPGQAEETQYF
TRBV28,14,TRBD1,TRBJ2-2,NA,TGTGCCAGCACTGGGACAGGCGGCAACGGGGAGCTGTTTTTT,CASTGTGGNGELFF
TRBV4-1,15,TRBD1,TRBJ1-2,NA,TGCGCCAGCAGCGGACGGGACAGGGAAACAGATGGCTACACCTTC,CASSGRDRETDGYTF
TRBV7-2,14,NA,TRBJ2-1,NA,TGTGCCAGCAGCTATACTGAGGGGTACGGTGAGCAGTTCTTC,CASSYTEGYGEQFF
TRBV9,14,NA,TRBJ2-7,NA,TGTGCCAGCAGCGTAGTTCCGGGGACTTACGAGCAGTACTTC,CASSVVPGTYEQYF
TRBV9,19,NA,TRBJ1-4,NA,TGTGCCAGCAGCCCCCGGACCGGGACACAAAACGGGGGTAATGAAAAACTGTTTTTT,CASSPRTGTQNGGNEKLFF
TRBV27,15,NA,TRBJ1-5,once,TGTGCCAGCAGTTTATTGGGTAGGGATGATCAGCCCCAGCATTTT,CASSLLGRDDQPQHF
TRBV5-6,18,TRBD2,TRBJ2-1,NA,TGTGCCAGCAGCAGCTACTGGTGGACTAGCGGGAGGGGAAATGAGCAGTTCTTC,CASSSYWWTSGRGNEQFF
TRBV27,16,TRBD2,TRBJ2-5,NA,TGTGCCAGCAGTACTAGCGGTATACCTATCCAAGAGACCCAGTACTTC,CASSTSGIPIQETQYF
TRBV28,13,NA,TRBJ2-7,NA,TGTGCCAGCGAGGGGGTTGTAGGGGACGAGCAGTACTTC,CASEGVVGDEQYF
TRBV9,14,NA,TRBJ1-2,NA,TGTGCCAGCAGCGTAGGGCAGGGACGCTATGGCTACACCTTC,CASSVGQGRYGYTF
TRBV7-8,15,TRBD1,TRBJ2-5,NA,TGTGCCAGCAGCTCTCTGACAGGGTTACAAGAGACCCAGTACTTC,CASSSLTGLQETQYF
TRBV15,15,NA,TRBJ2-3,NA,TGTGCCACCAGCAGAGATTTGGGGGGAGGTGATACGCAGTATTTT,CATSRDLGGGDTQYF
TRBV28,14,NA,TRBJ2-7,NA,TGTGCCAGCAGCCTGGAGGGCCTGGGGGTCGAGCAGTACTTC,CASSLEGLGVEQYF
TRBV9,16,NA,TRBJ2-3,NA,TGTGCCAGCAGCGCCCGGACAGCCACTAGCACAGATACGCAGTATTTT,CASSARTATSTDTQYF
TRBV27,16,TRBD1,TRBJ2-7,NA,TGTGCCAGCAGTGATTACCTCGGGACAGAAGCCGACGAGCAGTACTTC,CASSDYLGTEADEQYF
TRBV9,14,TRBD2,TRBJ2-7,NA,TGTGCCAGCAGCCCTTCAGGGAGGGCCTACGAGCAGTACTTC,CASSPSGRAYEQYF
TRBV4-1,15,NA,TRBJ2-1,NA,TGCGCCAGCAGCCAAGAATTCAAATCCTACAATGAGCAGTTCTTC,CASSQEFKSYNEQFF
TRBV27,16,NA,TRBJ2-3,NA,TGTGCCAGCAGTTTATTCGCCGGGACGGTGGAGGATACGCAGTATTTT,CASSLFAGTVEDTQYF
TRBV7-8,18,NA,TRBJ2-1,NA,TGTGCCAGCAGCTTTACCGCTGGAAGGAGTTTCTTTGACCATGAGCAGTTCTTC,CASSFTAGRSFFDHEQFF